This T cell receptor (beta chain) was recorded in a study of T-cell memory formation after mild COVID-19. General study findings and limits: SARS-CoV-2 specificity of second-wave clones peaking day 37 was unconfirmed.

TCRdb re-analysed the 5' RACE reads in MiXCR, keeping a single row per CDR3 protein. The sample holds under 250,000 distinct CDR3 sequences, around 10% seen once. In its sample, this clonotype was seen a few times. Its antigen is unknown. The sequence was collected from a young man who had mild COVID-19 (a few samples of this study predate the infection). Cell type and time point are not known. The specimen sequenced was PBMCs or a T cell subset sorted from them (not recorded which).

The CDR3 DNA follows: TGCGCCAGCAGCGACCCGGGTGACACTGAAGCTTTCTTT. Amino acids: CASSDPGDTEAFF. The chain links TRBV5-1 to TRBJ1-1; no clear D gene. This CDR3 spans 13 amino acids. V lost 4 bases and J lost 3, with 10 bases in between. Germline values: CDR1 SGHRS, CDR2 YFSETQ.